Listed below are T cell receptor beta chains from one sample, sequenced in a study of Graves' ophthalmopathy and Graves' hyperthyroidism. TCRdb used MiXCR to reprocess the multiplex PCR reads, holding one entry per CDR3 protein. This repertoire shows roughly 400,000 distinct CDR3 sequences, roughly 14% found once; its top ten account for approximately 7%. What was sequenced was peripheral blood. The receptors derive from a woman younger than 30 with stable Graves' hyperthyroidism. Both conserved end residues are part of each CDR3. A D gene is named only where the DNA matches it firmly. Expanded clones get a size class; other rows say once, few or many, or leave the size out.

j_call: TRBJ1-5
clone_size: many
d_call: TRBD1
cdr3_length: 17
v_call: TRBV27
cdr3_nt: TGTGCCAGCAGTCCCCAGGTCGGGACAGGGAACAATCAGCCCCAGCATTTT
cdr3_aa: CASSPQVGTGNNQPQHF

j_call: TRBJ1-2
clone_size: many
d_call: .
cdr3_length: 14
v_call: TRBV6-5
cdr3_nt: TGTGCCAGCAGTTCTCGGGCCGGACGGGATGGCTACACCTTC
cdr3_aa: CASSSRAGRDGYTF

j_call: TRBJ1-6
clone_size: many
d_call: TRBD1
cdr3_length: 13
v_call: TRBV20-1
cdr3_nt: TGCAGTGCTACGGACAGGGAGGTTTCACCCCTCCACTTT
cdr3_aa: CSATDREVSPLHF

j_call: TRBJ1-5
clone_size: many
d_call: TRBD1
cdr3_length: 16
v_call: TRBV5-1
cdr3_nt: TGCGCCAGCAGCACCTGGACAGGGTATAGCAATCAGCCCCAGCATTTT
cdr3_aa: CASSTWTGYSNQPQHF

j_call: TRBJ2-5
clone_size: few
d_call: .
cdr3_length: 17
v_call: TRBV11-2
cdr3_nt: TGTGCCAGCAGCTTCCCCCCTTCCGGGGCCCCAGGGGAGACCCAGTACTTC
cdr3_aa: CASSFPPSGAPGETQYF

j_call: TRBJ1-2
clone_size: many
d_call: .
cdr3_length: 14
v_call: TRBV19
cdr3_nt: TGTGCCAGTAGTCCCGACAGTACTCGATATGGCTACACCTTC
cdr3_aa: CASSPDSTRYGYTF

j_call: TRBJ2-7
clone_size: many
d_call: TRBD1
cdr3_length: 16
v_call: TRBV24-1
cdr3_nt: TGTGCCACCAGTGATAGAACGGGACAGGGGATTTACGAGCAGTACTTC
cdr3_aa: CATSDRTGQGIYEQYF

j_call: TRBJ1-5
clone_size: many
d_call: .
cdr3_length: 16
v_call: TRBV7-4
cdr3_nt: TGTGCCAGCAGCTTCCTTACCGGGGACAGCAATCAGCCCCAGCATTTT
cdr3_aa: CASSFLTGDSNQPQHF

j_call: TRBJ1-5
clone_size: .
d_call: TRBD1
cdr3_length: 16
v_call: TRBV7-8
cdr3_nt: TGTGCCAGCAGCTTAGGTGCCGGACAGGGGTTTCAGCCCCAGCATTTT
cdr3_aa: CASSLGAGQGFQPQHF

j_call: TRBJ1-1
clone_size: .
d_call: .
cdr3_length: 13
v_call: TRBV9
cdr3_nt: TGTGCCAGCGGCGTAGTGAGAAACACTGAAGCTTTCTTT
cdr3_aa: CASGVVRNTEAFF

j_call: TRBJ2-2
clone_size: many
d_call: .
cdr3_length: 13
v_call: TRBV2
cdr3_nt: TGTGCCAGCAGTGTTCGAGGGTCCGGGGAGCTGTTTTTT
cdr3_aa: CASSVRGSGELFF

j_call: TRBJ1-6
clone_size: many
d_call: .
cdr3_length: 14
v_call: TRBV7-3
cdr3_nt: TGTGCCAGCAGCTCCGGGGGAGGAAATTCACCCCTCCACTTT
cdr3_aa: CASSSGGGNSPLHF

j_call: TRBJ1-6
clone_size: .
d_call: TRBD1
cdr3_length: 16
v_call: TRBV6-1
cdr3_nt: TGTGCCAGCAGTGAAGCGCCTGGGACAGGAAATTCACCCCTCCACTTT
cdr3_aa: CASSEAPGTGNSPLHF